The 18 T cell receptor beta chains below were found in one sample sequenced in a study of blood T cells in healthy people across ages. A second PCR of roughly 6 to 12 cycles used a sample-barcoded 5' primer and a J-beta primer mix. TCRdb processed the 5' RACE reads anew with MiXCR; each CDR3 protein has one entry. The sample lists 450,000 to 700,000 distinct CDR3 sequences, about 25% occurring once. The sequenced sample was blood. These receptors came from a woman in her seventies in good health.

The sample holds a few counts of this clonotype. V gene TRBV5-6 combines with J gene TRBJ1-3; D call uncertain. Trimming removed 4 bases at V and 0 bases at J, with 11 bases between. CDR1 and CDR2 from the germline V gene are SGHDT and YYEEEE. The length of the CDR3 is 15 residues. The CDR3 loop is CASSRAPLSGNTIYF. CDR3 DNA sequence: TGTGCCAGCAGCAGGGCCCCTCTCTCTGGAAACACCATATATTTT.

This clonotype was recorded at least ten times. The chain joins TRBV6-6 to TRBJ2-5; 7 bases line up with TRBD1. The CDR3 runs 15 residues. Losses at the gene ends were 2 bases for V and 5 bases for J; bases not matched to a gene: 8. Germline V gives CDR1 MNHNY, CDR2 SVGAGI (reference sequence). In nucleotides, the CDR3 is TGTGCCAGCAGTTACCCCAGACAGGGATTCGAGACCCAGTACTTC. Residues: CASSYPRQGFETQYF.

V usage is TRBV7-3 and J usage is TRBJ2-5; no clear D. The J call is doubtful: the DNA matches TRBJ2-1 better. Germline V gives CDR1 SGHTA, CDR2 FQGTGA. This CDR3 has 16 residues. CDR3 residues: CASSLKLAVSYNEQFF. The DNA for the CDR3 is TGTGCCAGCAGCTTAAAGCTGGCAGTATCTTACAATGAGCAGTTCTTC.

This clonotype was detected a few times. V usage is TRBV27 and J usage is TRBJ1-1, with 7 positions matching TRBD1. Germline CDR1 and CDR2: MNHEY and SMNVEV (reference sequence). The CDR3 has 14 amino acids. With 5 bases clipped from V and 4 bases from J, the junction kept 7 bases outside the gene matches. The CDR3 sequence: CASSPRQGGTEAFF. In DNA, the CDR3 is TGTGCCAGCAGTCCTAGACAGGGTGGCACTGAAGCTTTCTTT.

J is TRBJ2-2 and V is TRBV9; 7 bases agree with TRBD1. Per the germline V gene, CDR1 is SGDLS and CDR2 is YYNGEE. With V trimmed by 5 bases and J by 1 base, 5 bases remained unmatched. The CDR3 runs to 15 residues. The DNA of the CDR3 is TGTGCCAGCAGATTGGGACAGCTGAACACCGGGGAGCTGTTTTTT. Amino acids: CASRLGQLNTGELFF.

This clonotype has more than one count but fewer than ten. J is TRBJ2-3 and V is TRBV6-1; 8 nucleotides line up with TRBD1. CDR3 length equals 16 residues. Germline loops: CDR1 MNHNS, CDR2 SASEGT. V lost 5 bases, J lost 3 bases, and 10 bases stayed unmatched. The CDR3 loop is CASSPMFGQGTDTQYF. CDR3 DNA: TGTGCCAGCAGTCCCATGTTTGGACAGGGAACAGATACGCAGTATTTT.

This clonotype appeared once. The CDR3 ends on some other residue instead of the conserved phenylalanine or tryptophan, so this is likely a read error. The chain is built from TRBV9 and TRBJ1-5; 7 nucleotides match TRBD1. This CDR3 has 15 amino acids. Germline CDR1 and CDR2: SGDLS and YYNGEE. V gave up 0 bases and J gave up 10 bases; unmatched junction bases: 10. The CDR3 region is CASSVGQGIGHPQHL. CDR3 DNA sequence: TGTGCCAGCAGCGTAGGACAGGGAATTGGTCACCCCCAGCATCTT.

V is TRBV5-8 and J is TRBJ2-1, with 16 nucleotides matching TRBD2. Trimming at V came to 3 bases and at J to 6 bases, leaving 3 bases not matched to a gene. The CDR3 runs 16 residues. The germline V gene has CDR1 SGHTS and CDR2 YDEGEE. Here the CDR3 DNA reads TGTGCCAGCAGCTCGGGACTAGCGGGGGGGGGCAATGAGCAGTTCTTC. It translates to CASSSGLAGGGNEQFF.

The chain has TRBV6-2 or TRBV6-3 and TRBJ2-5; TRBD2 agrees at 9 bases. This CDR3 spans 16 amino acids. J gave up 5 bases and V 6 bases, and 13 bases lay outside the gene matches. CDR1 MNHEY and CDR2 SVGEGT come from the germline V gene. CDR3 protein: CASSHPAGLAQETQYF. In DNA form, the CDR3 reads TGTGCCAGCAGCCACCCGGCGGGACTAGCACAGGAGACCCAGTACTTC.

The chain couples TRBV4-3 to TRBJ1-2; weak D call: TRBD1 (6 bases). Trimming removed 4 bases from V and 6 bases from J, with 15 bases in between. CDR1 is LGHNA and CDR2 is YSLEER in the germline V gene. The CDR3 has 14 amino acids. The chain's CDR3 is CASSRGPEGDGYTF. In nucleotides, the CDR3 is TGCGCCAGCAGCCGGGGTCCCGAGGGGGATGGCTACACCTTC.

As for this clonotype: A read error may explain this, as a much larger clone is one base away. J is TRBJ1-1 and V is TRBV6-6, with a possible D match to TRBD1 (6 bases). Germline V gene sequence: CDR1 MNHNY, CDR2 SVGAGI (reference sequence). The CDR3 length is 15 residues. Deletions cut 6 bases from V and 1 base from J, with 15 bases between. The CDR3 here is CASSLGRTANTEAFF. The CDR3 DNA sequence: TGTGCCAGCAGCCTCGGGAGGACAGCGAACACTGAAGCTTTCTTT.

This clonotype was recorded a few times. This chain joins TRBV6-6 and TRBJ1-1; TRBD1 is a possible D gene (5 bases). CDR1 MNHNY and CDR2 SVGAGI come from the germline V gene (reference sequence). The ends were cut back, 2 bases at V and 7 bases at J, with 5 bases in the middle. The CDR3 is 11 residues long. As DNA, the CDR3 is TGTGCCAGCAGTTACCAGGGTGAAGCTTTCTTT. It specifies CASSYQGEAFF.

The chain recombines TRBV20-1 with TRBJ2-5; D gene uncertain. The J call is uncertain, as TRBJ2-7 better fits the DNA end. Germline assignment: CDR1 DFQATT and CDR2 SNEGSKA (reference sequence). The CDR3 runs to 14 residues. CDR3 sequence reads: CSARDQGNAYEQYF. In DNA form, the CDR3 reads TGCAGTGCTAGAGATCAAGGGAACGCCTACGAGCAGTACTTC.

This clonotype was seen more than once but under ten times. This chain joins TRBV7-9 and TRBJ1-5; 7 nucleotides agree with TRBD1. The germline gives CDR1 SEHNR, CDR2 FQNEAQ (reference sequence). CDR3 length: 17 amino acids. J gave up 0 bases and V 7 bases, and 12 bases lay outside the gene matches. Here the CDR3 DNA reads TGTGCCAGCACCTCCCGAGACAGGGCTCCTAGCAATCAGCCCCAGCATTTT. The encoded protein is CASTSRDRAPSNQPQHF.

The sample holds a few counts of this clonotype. This chain connects TRBV14 to TRBJ1-4, with 7 bases that match TRBD1. The trim removed 5 bases at V and 11 bases at J, leaving 11 bases unmatched. There are 14 residues in the CDR3. CDR1 and CDR2 from the germline V gene are SGHDN and FVKESK. Here the CDR3 DNA reads TGTGCCAGCAGCGTACAGGGGACCCGTGGGAAACTGTTTTTT. Residues: CASSVQGTRGKLFF.

The chain combines TRBV2 with TRBJ1-6; 7 bases fit TRBD1. This CDR3 contains 16 residues. CDR1 and CDR2 from the germline V gene are SNHLY and FYNNEI. V dropped 3 bases and J dropped 4; count of bases not matched to a gene: 6. CDR3 loop: CASSDLTGLYNSPLHF. CDR3 in DNA: TGTGCCAGCAGTGACCTGACAGGGCTATATAATTCACCCCTCCACTTT. Supplemented by reference TRBV2 and TRBJ1-6, the full variable domain reads EPEVTQTPSHQVTQMGQEVILRCVPISNHLYFYWYRQILGQKVEFLVSFYNNEISEKSEIFDDQFSVERPDGSNFTLKIRSTKLEDSAMYFCASSDLTGLYNSPLHFGNGTRLTVT.

This chain links TRBV9 with TRBJ2-4; a possible D gene is TRBD1 (6 bases). V shed 2 bases and J shed 5 bases, with 11 bases lying between them. The germline V gene encodes CDR1 SGDLS and CDR2 YYNGEE. The CDR3 loop spans 14 amino acids. CDR3: CASSVGPGENIQYF. CDR3 in DNA: TGTGCCAGCAGCGTCGGCCCAGGGGAAAACATTCAGTACTTC. Variable domain in full (rest from reference TRBV9 and TRBJ2-4): DSGVTQTPKHLITATGQRVTLRCSPRSGDLSVYWYQQSLDQGLQFLIQYYNGEERAKGNILERFSAQQFPDLHSELNLSSLELGDSALYFCASSVGPGENIQYFGAGTRLSVL.

This clonotype came up a few times. This chain joins TRBV6-2 or TRBV6-3 and TRBJ2-5; 7 bases match TRBD1. Losses at the gene ends were 6 bases for V and 5 bases for J; bases not matched to a gene: 6. The CDR3 sequence is 13 residues long. The germline CDR1 and CDR2 sequences are MNHEY and SVGEGT. This CDR3 reads CASSSGTAETQYF. The CDR3 coding sequence is TGTGCCAGCAGCTCCGGGACAGCGGAGACCCAGTACTTC.